What follows describes a single T cell receptor (beta chain). J lost 7 bases, V lost 1 base, and 11 bases had no gene match. CDR1 LGHDT and CDR2 YNNKEL come from the germline V gene (reference sequence). The CDR3 covers 16 residues. The sample originates from a study of blood T cell repertoires in COVID-19. Assignments of participants to cohorts depended upon their own reported clinical history. Generated by immunoSEQ multiplex PCR, the TCRdb table keeps only in-frame clones and is missing some. The sample records 110,000 to 150,000 clones, about 80% being singletons. The receptor was isolated from a man aged 50-59 years who had recovered from COVID-19. Sample: PBMCs or T cells enriched from blood (not recorded which). The V gene is TRBV3-1 (or the pseudogene TRBV3-2), the J gene TRBJ1-1; 8 bases are a match to TRBD1. CDR3 sequence (DNA): TGTGCCAGCAGCCAAGCGTGGAACAGGGGGTTTAGTGAAGCTTTCTTT. It encodes CASSQAWNRGFSEAFF.